These 28 T cell receptor beta chains were all obtained from the same sample, sequenced in a study of T cell changes during pregnancy in multiple sclerosis. The protocol was immunoSEQ multiplex PCR, while the TCRdb copy is restricted to in-frame clones and leaves out a portion. The repertoire includes 50,000 to 75,000 clones, 91% of them detected once, and 1% to 1.5% sits in the top ten. Sequenced material: peripheral blood, taken after pregnancy. These receptors all come from a female donor in good health, enrolled as a control in a pregnancy study.

In its sample, this clone was seen once. The gene calls are TRBV29-1 and TRBJ1-5; D is unresolved. The V end lost 3 bases, the J end lost 7 bases, and 10 bases lay between the germline ends. The germline V gene encodes CDR1 SQVTM and CDR2 ANQGSEA. This CDR3 is 12 amino acids long. CDR3 amino acids: CSVDVAGQPQHF. The CDR3 DNA follows: TGCAGCGTTGATGTTGCTGGCCAGCCCCAGCATTTT.

The genes are TRBV7-2 and TRBJ1-2, with D possibly being TRBD1 (6 bases). Germline CDR1 reads SGHTA; CDR2 reads FQGNSA. Between the trimmed V and J ends, which lost 7 bases and 0 bases, there was a span of 15 bases. There are 15 residues in the CDR3. CDR3 protein: CASIRGGEANYGYTF. The CDR3 nucleotides read TGTGCCAGCATCAGGGGAGGGGAAGCTAACTATGGCTACACCTTC.

In this sample, this clone turned up once. The chain carries TRBV6-5 and TRBJ1-2; 8 bases line up with TRBD1. CDR3 length: 13 amino acids. J gave up 14 bases and V 6 bases, and 14 bases lay outside the gene matches. Germline V gene data show CDR1 as MNHEY and CDR2 as SVGAGI. The CDR3: CASSAGQGFLGTF. The CDR3 DNA is TGTGCCAGCAGCGCCGGACAGGGCTTCCTGGGGACCTTC.

This clone was picked up one time. The gene calls are TRBV10-3 and TRBJ1-2, with 9 bases aligning to TRBD1. CDR3 length: 16 amino acids. Germline-derived CDR1 and CDR2 are ENHRY and SYGVKD. Trimming took 3 bases from V and 2 from J; bases not matched to a gene: 7. The CDR3 DNA reads as TGTGCCATCAGTGACCAAAACAGGGGGCACAACTATGGCTACACCTTC. It codes for CAISDQNRGHNYGYTF.

This chain uses TRBV5-6 with TRBJ1-4; D is ambiguous. This CDR3 is 16 amino acids long. The V end lost 4 bases, the J end lost 4 bases, and 17 bases lay between the germline ends. Germline V gene data show CDR1 as SGHDT and CDR2 as YYEEEE. CDR3 DNA: TGTGCCAGCAGCCAGTTAAAGATCCTCCGTAATGAAAAACTGTTTTTT. Translated: CASSQLKILRNEKLFF.

This clone has only a few counts. This rearrangement joins TRBV6-1 to TRBJ1-5, with a possible D match to TRBD1 (6 bases). V shed 1 base and J shed 6 bases, with 16 bases lying between them. The CDR3 runs to 16 residues. Germline V gives CDR1 MNHNS, CDR2 SASEGT. The CDR3 coding sequence is TGTGCCAGCAGTGAAGACAGGGTAATGTTAAGTCAGCCCCAGCATTTT. Protein sequence: CASSEDRVMLSQPQHF.

V gene TRBV27 combines with J gene TRBJ1-1; D possibly corresponds to TRBD1 (6 bases). V was pared by 8 bases and J by 8 bases, with 18 bases between. Germline V CDR1 and CDR2: MNHEY, SMNVEV (reference sequence). The CDR3 loop spans 13 amino acids. CDR3 residues: CASGHGQLGEAFF. The CDR3 region has the DNA TGTGCCAGCGGTCACGGACAGCTTGGAGAAGCTTTCTTT.

V and J are TRBV5-5 and TRBJ2-7, with D perhaps matching TRBD1 (5 bases). The CDR3 loop spans 14 amino acids. V was clipped by 0 bases and J by 3 bases, with 10 bases between them. Germline CDR1 reads SGHKS; CDR2 reads YYEKEE (reference sequence). The CDR3, as DNA: TGTGCCAGCAGCTTGGTCGACAGAGACTACGAGCAGTACTTC. Its protein product is CASSLVDRDYEQYF.

This clone was picked up a small number of times. The chain carries TRBV5-1 and TRBJ1-2; 7 bases are a match to TRBD1. Trimming took 4 bases from V and 4 from J; bases not matched to a gene: 4. The germline CDR1 and CDR2 sequences are SGHRS and YFSETQ. This CDR3 region has 13 residues. The CDR3 region has the DNA TGCGCCAGCAGCGCGGGACAGCTCTATGGCTACACCTTC. Protein: CASSAGQLYGYTF.

The chain is built from TRBV30 and TRBJ2-2; 8 positions agree with TRBD1. V gave up 3 bases and J gave up 5 bases; unmatched junction bases: 5. This CDR3 is built from 14 residues. The germline V gene has CDR1 GTSNPN and CDR2 SVGIG (reference sequence). The CDR3, as DNA: TGTGCCTGGAGACCGGGACAGGTTACCGGGGAGCTGTTTTTT. Protein sequence: CAWRPGQVTGELFF.

This chain connects TRBV27 to TRBJ2-7, with TRBD2 matching 7 bases. V was pared by 6 bases and J by 3 bases, with 2 bases of the junction left unmatched. Germline V gene sequence: CDR1 MNHEY, CDR2 SMNVEV (reference sequence). The CDR3 is made up of 12 amino acids. CDR3 in amino acids: CASRGGVYEQYF. In DNA form, the CDR3 reads TGTGCCAGCAGGGGAGGGGTCTACGAGCAGTACTTC.

The chain has TRBV27 and TRBJ2-7, with TRBD1 matching 8 bases. Germline CDR1 reads MNHEY; CDR2 reads SMNVEV (reference sequence). The J segment lost 3 bases and the V segment lost 5 bases, leaving 9 bases of the junction unmatched. This CDR3 contains 15 residues. This chain's CDR3 is CASSLQGQDYYEQYF. In DNA form, the CDR3 reads TGTGCCAGCAGTCTACAGGGACAGGATTACTACGAGCAGTACTTC.

This chain joins TRBV7-2 and TRBJ2-1; 11 positions match TRBD2. The J segment lost 4 bases and the V segment lost 2 bases, leaving 10 bases of the junction unmatched. CDR1 and CDR2 from the germline V gene are SGHTA and FQGNSA. The CDR3 consists of 18 residues. CDR3: CASSLRIPGLAEYNEQFF. CDR3 bases: TGTGCCAGCAGCTTAAGGATACCGGGACTAGCGGAATACAATGAGCAGTTCTTC. Together with reference TRBV7-2 and TRBJ2-1, the CDR3 gives the full variable domain: GAGVSQSPSNKVTEKGKDVELRCDPISGHTALYWYRQSLGQGLEFLIYFQGNSAPDKSGLPSDRFSAERTGGSVSTLTIQRTQQEDSAVYLCASSLRIPGLAEYNEQFFGPGTRLTVL.

The V gene is TRBV6-5, the J gene TRBJ1-1; no clear D. Germline CDR1 reads MNHEY; CDR2 reads SVGAGI. The CDR3 is 11 residues long. V was cut by 6 bases and J by 10 bases, with 12 bases left in between. The CDR3 coding sequence is TGTGCCAGCAGCAGTTTGTCGTCAGCTTTCTTT. This translates into CASSSLSSAFF.

V usage is TRBV9 and J usage is TRBJ2-1; a weak D match, TRBD2 (6 bases). The germline gives CDR1 SGDLS, CDR2 YYNGEE. Trimming took 3 bases from V and 2 from J, leaving 9 bases between them. The CDR3 contains 14 residues. CDR3 DNA sequence: TGTGCCAGCAGCGAGGGAGGTCCCTACAATGAGCAGTTCTTC. This gives the protein CASSEGGPYNEQFF.

The chain has TRBV25-1 and TRBJ1-1; 7 bases map to TRBD1. The V and J ends lost 2 bases and 2 bases, in that order; junction bases with no gene match: 2. This CDR3 is 14 amino acids long. CDR1 and CDR2 from the germline V gene are MGHDK and SYGVNS. Written as DNA, the CDR3 is TGTGCCAGCAGTGAAGCAGGGGGAAACACTGAAGCTTTCTTT. This gives the protein CASSEAGGNTEAFF.

V and J are TRBV7-2 and TRBJ2-7; 8 positions agree with TRBD2. The CDR3 extends over 15 amino acids. Looked up from germline, CDR1 is SGHTA and CDR2 is FQGNSA. Trimming cost V 6 bases and J 4 bases; bases outside gene matches: 11. The CDR3 sequence: CASSPQSGGSYEQYF. Here the CDR3 DNA reads TGTGCCAGCAGTCCCCAGAGCGGGGGCTCTTACGAGCAGTACTTC.

The genes are TRBV5-1 and TRBJ2-1; TRBD2 matches 12 bases. CDR1 is SGHRS, CDR2 YFSETQ, per germline. V trimming: 2 bases; J trimming: 0 bases; junction bases outside the gene matches: 3. The CDR3 loop spans 17 amino acids. The DNA of the CDR3 is TGCGCCAGCAGCTTCGCTAGCGGGGGGGGCTCCTACAATGAGCAGTTCTTC. As protein: CASSFASGGGSYNEQFF. Filled out from reference TRBV5-1 and TRBJ2-1, the complete variable domain reads KAGVTQTPRYLIKTRGQQVTLSCSPISGHRSVSWYQQTPGQGLQFLFEYFSETQRNKGNFPGRFSGRQFSNSRSEMNVSTLELGDSALYLCASSFASGGGSYNEQFFGPGTRLTVL.

This sequence joins TRBV30 and TRBJ1-2; D might be TRBD1 (5 bases). This CDR3 is 12 amino acids long. Trimming shortened V by 0 bases and J by 8 bases, and 10 bases separated the two germline ends. Germline loops: CDR1 GTSNPN, CDR2 SVGIG (reference sequence). CDR3 residues: CAWSVGALGYTF. CDR3 nucleotide sequence: TGTGCCTGGAGTGTAGGGGCACTGGGCTACACCTTC.

This rearrangement joins TRBV6-5 to TRBJ1-1; unclear D gene. Trimming took off 2 bases at V and 4 bases at J, with 17 bases between the two ends. Germline V gene sequence: CDR1 MNHEY, CDR2 SVGAGI. The CDR3 extends over 16 amino acids. CDR3 in amino acids: CASSYTITRLFTEAFF. The CDR3 DNA reads TGTGCCAGCAGTTACACTATCACCCGGCTTTTCACTGAAGCTTTCTTT.

The rearrangement links TRBV14 to TRBJ2-6; 8 bases are shared with TRBD1. The ends lost 2 bases at V and 2 bases at J; junction bases unmatched: 8. Germline CDR1 SGHDN, CDR2 FVKESK. The CDR3 is 18 residues long. The CDR3 DNA sequence: TGTGCCAGCAGCCAAAGGACAGGGAGGCGGGCTGGGGCCAACGTCCTGACTTTC. Residues: CASSQRTGRRAGANVLTF. Variable domain in full (rest from reference TRBV14 and TRBJ2-6): EAGVTQFPSHSVIEKGQTVTLRCDPISGHDNLYWYRRVMGKEIKFLLHFVKESKQDESGMPNNRFLAERTGGTYSTLKVQPAELEDSGVYFCASSQRTGRRAGANVLTFGAGSRLTVL.

J is TRBJ1-5 and V is TRBV4-1; 7 bases line up with TRBD1. CDR1 and CDR2 (germline): MGHRA, YSYEKL. This CDR3 has 17 residues. Trimming removed 0 bases from V and 4 bases from J; junction bases left unmatched: 9. The CDR3 DNA is TGCGCCAGCAGCCAAGACGGGCCCGGGACAGAGAATCAGCCCCAGCATTTT. Translation gives CASSQDGPGTENQPQHF.

V usage is TRBV5-4 and J usage is TRBJ2-3, with 10 bases lining up with TRBD2. The J segment lost 7 bases and the V segment lost 2 bases, leaving 16 bases of the junction unmatched. CDR1 SGHNT and CDR2 YYREEE come from the germline V gene (reference sequence). This CDR3 spans 18 amino acids. CDR3 protein: CASSLRLAGAQSPNTQYF. CDR3 in DNA: TGTGCCAGCAGCTTACGGCTAGCGGGGGCCCAGAGCCCGAATACGCAGTATTTT.

The chain combines TRBV4-2 with TRBJ1-1, with D possibly TRBD1 on 6 matching bases. The length of the CDR3 is 14 residues. The V and J ends lost 1 base and 5 bases respectively, with 11 bases between them. Germline CDR1 reads LGHNA; CDR2 reads YNFKEQ. CDR3 in DNA: TGTGCCAGCAGCCAAGGTAGGGGGTTTACTGAAGCTTTCTTT. Protein sequence: CASSQGRGFTEAFF.

This sequence joins TRBV7-9 and TRBJ2-7, with 12 bases aligning to TRBD1. Germline CDR1 is SEHNR and CDR2 is FQNEAQ (reference sequence). The CDR3 loop spans 15 amino acids. The V gene end was trimmed by 1 base and the J gene end by 4 bases; junction bases not matched to a gene: 2. CDR3 protein: CASSLGDRGLYEQYF. The CDR3 DNA follows: TGTGCCAGCAGCTTAGGGGACAGGGGGCTTTACGAGCAGTACTTC.

The chain employs TRBV4-1 and TRBJ2-7; 9 bases align to TRBD1. This CDR3 has 16 residues. Germline V gene lookup returns CDR1 MGHRA and CDR2 YSYEKL. The V and J ends lost 0 bases and 5 bases, in that order; junction bases with no gene match: 8. CDR3 loop: CASSQDSTGGFDEQYF. The CDR3 DNA reads as TGCGCCAGCAGCCAAGATAGCACAGGGGGCTTTGACGAGCAGTACTTC.

This clone appeared a single time. The chain carries TRBV7-2 and TRBJ1-1, with D possibly being TRBD1 (5 bases). This CDR3 comprises 15 residues. CDR1 is SGHTA and CDR2 is FQGNSA in the germline V gene. V dropped 3 bases and J dropped 3 bases, with 14 bases sitting between them. The CDR3 loop is CASSFSGWGDTEAFF. Written as DNA, the CDR3 is TGTGCCAGCAGCTTCTCAGGGTGGGGGGACACTGAAGCTTTCTTT.

This sequence joins TRBV30 and TRBJ2-3; perhaps TRBD2 as D (5 bases). V lost 2 bases and J lost 1, with 10 bases in between. The CDR3 covers 14 residues. From germline, CDR1 is GTSNPN and CDR2 SVGIG (reference sequence). The CDR3, as DNA: TGTGCCTGGAGTATTCTGAGGGGCACAGATACGCAGTATTTT. Translating gives CAWSILRGTDTQYF.